This TCR beta chain derives from a study of T cells in Graves' hyperthyroidism and ophthalmopathy. Study-level background: Sampling of peripheral blood happened at initial diagnosis, prior to any treatment. Study outcomes and limitations: Ophthalmopathy and stable hyperthyroidism were told apart by a 13 V-J model.

Using RNA transcripts as the source, TCR beta CDR3 regions were amplified. A set of HTBI primers served as the primers for a first-round RT-PCR of the TCR CDR3. TCRdb re-called the multiplex PCR reads through MiXCR, storing one row per CDR3 protein. The sample includes around 450,000 distinct CDR3 sequences, 15% to 18% of them seen just once. This clonotype was picked up many times. The antigen is unknown. Diagnoses were established using clinical symptoms, serum thyroxine and TRAb, thyroid ultrasound and orbital computed tomography. Out of roughly 9.1 ml of fresh peripheral blood came the PBMCs. This CDR3 has 15 residues. Germline CDR1 LGHNT, CDR2 FRNRAP. The V gene lost 5 bases and the J gene lost 2 bases, with 14 bases spanning the gap.

The TCR sequence derives from a woman in her late teens or twenties with Graves' hyperthyroidism. The source material was blood. This rearrangement joins TRBV12-5 to TRBJ2-3; possible D gene TRBD2, 6 bases. The CDR3 DNA is TGTGCTAGTGGTCCCCCCGCGGGAACCACAGATACGCAGTATTTT. This encodes CASGPPAGTTDTQYF.